This T cell receptor (beta chain) was recorded in a study of blood T cell repertoires in COVID-19. Study overall: Researchers got acute and convalescent COVID-19 samples from the United States, Italy and Spain. T cells, B-cell-depleted T cells, or PBMCs provided the cDNA or gDNA that served as material.

Original data processing: Amplifying reference gene primers gave estimates of nucleated cell counts. Measured with immunoSEQ multiplex PCR; TCRdb has only the in-frame clones, and not every one. That table furnishes V, J and clone size, whereas the DNA furnished D and trimming. The sample shows hundreds of thousands of clones, 85% of them seen only once. Germline V gives CDR1 SGHRS, CDR2 YFSETQ. The CDR3 contains 14 residues. The ends were cut back, 2 bases at V and 0 bases at J, with 8 bases in the middle. Material: peripheral blood. This chain joins TRBV5-1 and TRBJ1-1, with TRBD1 as a possible D gene (6 bases). The receptor's source is a man in his forties or fifties with acute or convalescent COVID-19. CDR3 nucleotide sequence: TGCGCCAGCAGCTTCAGGGGTATGAACACTGAAGCTTTCTTT. This sequence encodes CASSFRGMNTEAFF.